This T cell receptor beta chain was captured by sequencing in a study of cytomegalovirus exposure and HLA in healthy donors. Study-wide points: There were under 200 TCR beta chains listed as cytomegalovirus-associated. Later analysis placed DRB1 highest and HLA-C lowest in TCR association rates, which differed by HLA locus.

In its sample, this clone was seen a few times. Its target is unknown. Germline CDR1 and CDR2: SGHAT and FQNNGV. The CDR3 is 13 residues long. V lost 5 bases and J lost 4, with 8 bases in between. Both 60 Vbeta primers and 13 Jbeta primers went into the PCR. This table comes from immunoSEQ multiplex PCR, and its TCRdb copy is limited to in-frame clones, with some not included. The table records 200,000 or so clones, 75% to 90% of them present only once. The V gene is TRBV11-2, the J gene TRBJ1-4; D is uncertain. Sequencing used PBMCs. This sequence originates from a man aged 35 to 55 in good health and CMV-seropositive. In DNA, the CDR3 is TGTGCCAGCAGCCCCGGGGTTAATGAAAAACTGTTTTTT. Translation gives CASSPGVNEKLFF.